Below, one TCR beta chain is given with its context. This sample is drawn from a study of blood T cell repertoires in COVID-19. Study details: T cells, B-cell-depleted T cells, or PBMCs provided the cDNA or gDNA that served as material.

The germline V and J ends were trimmed by 0 bases and 5 bases, with 13 bases remaining between them. This CDR3 has 15 amino acids. CDR1 is MNHEY and CDR2 is SVGAGI in the germline V gene. Per the original methods: Estimation of nucleated cell counts relied on the amplification of reference gene primers. Profiling relied on immunoSEQ multiplex PCR, and the TCRdb table lists in-frame clones only, not all of them. V, J and clone size reflect that table, while D and trimming were determined from the DNA. The sample has some 120,000 clones, approximately 81% seen once. The TCR comes from a woman aged 25 to 39 who had recovered from COVID-19. Material: peripheral blood. The chain has TRBV6-5 and TRBJ1-1; D remains unclear. CDR3 region: CASSYSARRRTEAFF. CDR3 DNA sequence: TGTGCCAGCAGTTACTCGGCCAGGCGGAGGACTGAAGCTTTCTTT.